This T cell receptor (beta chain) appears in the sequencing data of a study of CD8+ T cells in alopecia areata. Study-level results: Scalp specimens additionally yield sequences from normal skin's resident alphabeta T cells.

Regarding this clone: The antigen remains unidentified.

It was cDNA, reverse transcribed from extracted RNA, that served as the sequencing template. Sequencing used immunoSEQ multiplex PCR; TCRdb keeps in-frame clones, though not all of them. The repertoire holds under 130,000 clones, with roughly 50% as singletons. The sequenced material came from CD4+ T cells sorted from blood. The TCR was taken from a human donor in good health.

The DNA for the CDR3 is TGCAGCGTTGGTCTTGGCGTCAACTATGGCTACACCTTC. Protein product: CSVGLGVNYGYTF. This sequence joins TRBV29-1 and TRBJ1-2; D is ambiguous. V lost 4 bases and J lost 2, with 11 bases in between. CDR3 length equals 13 residues. CDR1 is SQVTM and CDR2 is ANQGSEA in the germline V gene.